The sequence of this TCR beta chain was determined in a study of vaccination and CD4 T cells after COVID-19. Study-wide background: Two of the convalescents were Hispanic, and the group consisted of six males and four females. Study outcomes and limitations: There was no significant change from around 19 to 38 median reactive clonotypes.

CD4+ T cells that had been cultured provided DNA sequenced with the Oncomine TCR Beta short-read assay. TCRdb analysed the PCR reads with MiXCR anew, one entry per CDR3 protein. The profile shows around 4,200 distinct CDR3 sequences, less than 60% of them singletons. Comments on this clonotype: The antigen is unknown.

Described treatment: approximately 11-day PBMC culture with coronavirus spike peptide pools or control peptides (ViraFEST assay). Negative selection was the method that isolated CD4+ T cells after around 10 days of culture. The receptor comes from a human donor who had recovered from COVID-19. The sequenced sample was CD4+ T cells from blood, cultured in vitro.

The chain's CDR3 is CSAEWRGETEAFF. The CDR3 DNA sequence: TGCAGTGCTGAGTGGAGAGGGGAAACTGAAGCTTTCTTT. The chain has TRBV20-1 and TRBJ1-1, with D perhaps TRBD1 (5 bases). The V end lost 5 bases, the J end lost 5 bases, and 15 bases lay between the germline ends. CDR1 is DFQATT and CDR2 is SNEGSKA in the germline V gene (reference sequence). The CDR3 is 13 amino acids.